This T cell receptor beta chain was documented in a study of control samples from healthy donors and cancer patients (TCRdb year 2020). The CDR3 contains 13 residues, cysteine and phenylalanine counted. Only CDR3 DNA remains: 39 bases, in frame from the first base. V is cut back by 8 bases and J by 6 bases, with 6 bases in the junction unmatched. As concerns this clone: No cognate antigen has been identified for it. Per-base quality was not reported, and no clone a single base away is much larger than it.

Receptors were amplified or captured by the immunoSEQ multiplex PCR assay. This immuneACCESS table, as held by TCRdb, lists in-frame sequences with V and J called but not all clones. Of the missing ones, under half trace to an unresolved V gene in checked studies; the others have no known cause. The sample table records some 96,000 clones; 90% to 95% of these occur just once. The ten most abundant clones make up around 8.5% of the sample. Sequencing was carried out using blood. The chain is encoded by TRBV12-3 or TRBV12-4 joined to TRBJ2-7; 11 junctional bases match TRBD1. The TCR comes from a man aged 18 to 29 in good health. Here is the DNA: TGTGCCAGCCGCCGGGACAGGGGGACCGAGCAGTACTTC. Its translation reads: CASRRDRGTEQYF.